What follows are 5 T cell receptor beta chains derived from one specimen sequenced in a study of blood T cell repertoires in COVID-19. TCRdb keeps only in-frame clones here, not all; method: immunoSEQ multiplex PCR. Among over 100,000 clones listed, 70% to 90% were seen once. Material: peripheral blood. The receptor set was obtained from a man aged 35 to 55 with acute or convalescent COVID-19.

V and J are TRBV7-2 and TRBJ2-2; maybe TRBD2 (5 bases). The V end was cut by 6 bases, the J end by 4 bases, with 15 bases between. This CDR3 has 15 residues. The germline V gene encodes CDR1 SGHTA and CDR2 FQGNSA. The CDR3 DNA is TGTGCCAGCAGGATAATAGCGACGGCCACCGGGGAGCTGTTTTTT. Its protein product is CASRIIATATGELFF.

The J gene is TRBJ2-7, the V gene TRBV6-4; maybe TRBD1 (6 bases). The CDR3 has 15 amino acids. V shed 3 bases and J shed 3 bases, with 15 bases lying between them. The V gene's germline CDR1 is MRHNA and CDR2 SNTAGT. The CDR3: CASSEQGKRCYEQYF. CDR3 DNA sequence: TGTGCCAGCAGTGAACAGGGCAAAAGATGCTACGAGCAGTACTTC.

About this clone: The junction departs from the called germline gene at one end, perhaps through a read error. The chain couples TRBV13 to TRBJ1-6, with a possible D match to TRBD1 (5 bases). This CDR3 comprises 16 residues. The germline V gene has CDR1 PRHDT and CDR2 FYEKMQ (reference sequence). The chain's CDR3 is CASSLGDSLYNSPLHF. The DNA of the CDR3 is TGTGCCAGCAGCCTAGGAGACAGCCTGTATAATTCACCCCTCCACTTT.

This rearrangement joins TRBV30 to TRBJ2-7; 7 nucleotides match TRBD1. The CDR3 runs to 15 residues. CDR1 GTSNPN and CDR2 SVGIG come from the germline V gene (reference sequence). The trim removed 0 bases at V and 6 bases at J, leaving 11 bases unmatched. CDR3 loop: CAWSVRDRALSEQYF. The CDR3 DNA sequence: TGTGCCTGGAGTGTACGAGACAGGGCTCTTTCCGAGCAGTACTTC.

The rearrangement joins TRBV6-2 or TRBV6-3 to TRBJ2-7; TRBD2 matches 7 bases. J was trimmed by 2 bases and V by 6 bases; bases with no gene match: 10. The CDR3 has 15 amino acids. Looked up from germline, CDR1 is MNHEY and CDR2 is SVGEGT. The CDR3 DNA follows: TGTGCCAGCAGCGATCCCGGGACTACTCCCTACGAGCAGTACTTC. Its protein product is CASSDPGTTPYEQYF.